A single sample gave rise to the 21 T cell receptor beta chains below, sequenced in a study of blood T cell repertoires in COVID-19. TCRdb's table, derived via immunoSEQ multiplex PCR, lists solely in-frame clones and lacks some. Of some 70,000 clones listed, approximately 80% were seen once; the top ten hold more than 13%. Sequencing used peripheral blood. The source of these receptors is a man aged 55 to 70 with COVID-19, enrolled during active disease.

The chain uses TRBV11-2 and TRBJ1-4; no clear D gene. The CDR3 consists of 11 residues. Trimming stripped 3 bases from V and 8 bases from J, with 4 bases between. CDR1 and CDR2 (germline): SGHAT, FQNNGV. The CDR3 sequence is CASSFREKLFF. CDR3 nucleotides: TGTGCCAGCAGCTTTCGGGAAAAACTGTTTTTT.

The chain links TRBV4-2 to TRBJ1-1, with D tentatively TRBD1 (6 bases). Germline CDR1 is LGHNA and CDR2 is YNFKEQ. Trimming shortened V by 1 base and J by 1 base, and 10 bases separated the two germline ends. The CDR3 runs 15 residues. In DNA form, the CDR3 reads TGTGCCAGCAGCCAAGTTGACAGGAGGAACACTGAAGCTTTCTTT. It specifies CASSQVDRRNTEAFF.

This clone came up many times. V is TRBV9 and J is TRBJ2-3, with a possible D match to TRBD1 (6 bases). The germline V and J ends were trimmed by 3 bases and 3 bases, with 14 bases remaining between them. The CDR3 is 15 amino acids. Germline V lookup: CDR1 SGDLS, CDR2 YYNGEE. Written as DNA, the CDR3 is TGTGCCAGCAGCGCCCACGACAGGCCGACAGATACGCAGTATTTT. This translates into CASSAHDRPTDTQYF. The variable domain in full, completed from reference TRBV9 and TRBJ2-3, reads DSGVTQTPKHLITATGQRVTLRCSPRSGDLSVYWYQQSLDQGLQFLIQYYNGEERAKGNILERFSAQQFPDLHSELNLSSLELGDSALYFCASSAHDRPTDTQYFGPGTRLTVL.

The rearrangement joins TRBV18 to TRBJ1-1; a possible D gene is TRBD1 (6 bases). The CDR3 sequence is 17 residues long. Germline values: CDR1 KGHSH, CDR2 LQKENI. Trimming cost V 3 bases and J 5 bases, with 22 bases left between them. This CDR3 reads CASSPGTQGRGGTEAFF. In nucleotides, the CDR3 is TGTGCCAGCTCACCCGGGACTCAGGGAAGGGGGGGGACTGAAGCTTTCTTT.

V usage is TRBV27 and J usage is TRBJ2-3; 8 bases align to TRBD1. The CDR3 length is 16 residues. The ends lost 1 base at V and 1 base at J; junction bases unmatched: 4. CDR1 MNHEY and CDR2 SMNVEV come from the germline V gene (reference sequence). The CDR3 loop reads CASSLLSGQGTDTQYF. CDR3 in DNA: TGTGCCAGCAGTTTATTATCGGGACAGGGCACAGATACGCAGTATTTT.

The chain has TRBV19 and TRBJ1-2; 8 bases align to TRBD1. CDR3 length equals 15 residues. Looked up from germline, CDR1 is LNHDA and CDR2 is SQIVND (reference sequence). Trimming took 5 bases from V and 3 from J; bases not matched to a gene: 8. CDR3 residues: CASSSQGAADYGYTF. The DNA of the CDR3 is TGTGCCAGTAGTTCCCAGGGGGCGGCAGACTATGGCTACACCTTC.

This clone was picked up a small number of times. V usage is TRBV28 and J usage is TRBJ1-5; D gene uncertain. The germline V gene has CDR1 MDHEN and CDR2 SYDVKM. This CDR3 region has 10 residues. With 7 bases removed from V and 6 bases from J, the gap between germline ends came to 4 bases. The CDR3 DNA reads TGTGCCAGCAATCGTCAGCCCCAGCATTTT. Protein: CASNRQPQHF.

The chain combines TRBV6-5 with TRBJ2-7; possible D gene TRBD2, 6 bases. The V gene's germline CDR1 is MNHEY and CDR2 SVGAGI. CDR3 length equals 15 residues. V gave up 2 bases and J gave up 6 bases, with 17 bases separating them. CDR3 in amino acids: CASSYRGGRAAEQYF. For the CDR3, the DNA is TGTGCCAGCAGTTACCGTGGAGGGCGGGCGGCCGAGCAGTACTTC.

The V call is TRBV29-1, the J call TRBJ1-2; TRBD1 matches at 7 bases. The J segment lost 3 bases and the V segment lost 7 bases, leaving 5 bases of the junction unmatched. The CDR3 length is 12 residues. Looked up from germline, CDR1 is SQVTM and CDR2 is ANQGSEA. CDR3 sequence: CSAPGTDYGYTF. The CDR3 DNA is TGCAGCGCCCCAGGGACAGACTATGGCTACACCTTC.

This rearrangement joins TRBV6-5 to TRBJ2-7; D gene unclear. From germline, CDR1 is MNHEY and CDR2 SVGAGI. Trimming pared 5 bases from V and 3 bases from J, leaving 5 bases between. This CDR3 contains 11 residues. CDR3 nucleotide sequence: TGTGCCAGCAGTATCCTCTACGAGCAGTACTTC. Amino acid sequence: CASSILYEQYF.

This clone was seen only a few times. V gene TRBV11-3 combines with J gene TRBJ1-1, with D tentatively TRBD1 (6 bases). In germline, CDR1 is SGHNT, CDR2 YENEEA. V dropped 5 bases and J dropped 8 bases, with 12 bases sitting between them. This CDR3 contains 12 residues. This CDR3 is CASSARTVEAFF. In nucleotides, the CDR3 is TGTGCCAGCAGCGCCCGGACAGTAGAAGCTTTCTTT.

As for this clone: Its ends do not fully match the called genes, so a read error is possible. V gene TRBV15 combines with J gene TRBJ1-1; D unclear. Germline assignment: CDR1 LNHNV and CDR2 YYDKDF (reference sequence). CDR3 length: 13 amino acids. This CDR3 reads CATSRDGGRELLF. CDR3 DNA: TGTGCCACCAGCAGAGATGGAGGAAGGGAACTGCTCTTT.

The CDR3, as DNA: TGTGCCAGCAGCCAAGACTCAGGGGCCGGTTCCCAAGCTTTCTTT. Its protein is CASSQDSGAGSQAFF. V usage is TRBV4-2 and J usage is TRBJ1-1; a weak D match, TRBD1 (6 bases). The V end lost 0 bases, the J end lost 9 bases, and 17 bases lay between the germline ends. The CDR3 is 15 residues long. The germline V gene encodes CDR1 LGHNA and CDR2 YNFKEQ.

The chain couples TRBV9 to TRBJ2-3, with TRBD2 as a possible D gene (6 bases). V lost 3 bases and J lost 5, with 13 bases in between. Germline CDR1 and CDR2: SGDLS and YYNGEE. The CDR3 consists of 14 residues. CDR3 sequence (DNA): TGTGCCAGCAGCGGAACTATTAGCGGAGATACGCAGTATTTT. Its translation is CASSGTISGDTQYF.

This clone was observed many times. This chain connects TRBV5-1 to TRBJ1-2, with 9 bases that match TRBD1. CDR3 length equals 15 residues. Germline CDR1 reads SGHRS; CDR2 reads YFSETQ. Trimming cost V 4 bases and J 2 bases; bases outside gene matches: 6. The CDR3 sequence: CASSTTGGENYGYTF. The CDR3 coding sequence is TGCGCCAGCAGCACCACAGGGGGCGAGAACTATGGCTACACCTTC.

This chain connects TRBV5-4 to TRBJ1-3; TRBD1 might be the D (5 bases). CDR1 and CDR2 from the germline V gene are SGHNT and YYREEE (reference sequence). The CDR3 contains 16 residues. Between the trimmed V and J ends, which lost 0 bases and 0 bases, there was a span of 10 bases. The CDR3 DNA reads as TGTGCCAGCAGCTTGGGCGGGGGTTACTCTGGAAACACCATATATTTT. Residues: CASSLGGGYSGNTIYF.

This clone was observed a single time. The rearrangement uses TRBV5-5 and TRBJ2-3; D call uncertain. The CDR3 covers 14 residues. Germline CDR1 reads SGHKS; CDR2 reads YYEKEE (reference sequence). The V end was cut by 0 bases, the J end by 2 bases, with 7 bases between. DNA of the CDR3: TGTGCCAGCAGCTTGGGGTCCTACACAGATACGCAGTATTTT. Translating gives CASSLGSYTDTQYF.

The rearrangement joins TRBV29-1 to TRBJ2-5; D is undetermined. CDR1 SQVTM and CDR2 ANQGSEA come from the germline V gene. Trimming left V 7 bases short and J 4 bases short, with 16 bases between. CDR3 size: 13 residues. CDR3 sequence: CSAELSGSETQYF. The CDR3 nucleotides read TGCAGCGCCGAACTCTCCGGGTCAGAGACCCAGTACTTC.

V usage is TRBV6-5 and J usage is TRBJ2-3; 10 nucleotides agree with TRBD2. Germline CDR1 MNHEY, CDR2 SVGAGI. The junction had 4 bases not matched to a gene; V was cut back by 4 bases and J by 0 bases. The CDR3 length is 16 residues. The CDR3 spells CASSSRTSGSTDTQYF. DNA for the CDR3: TGTGCCAGCAGTTCCCGGACTAGCGGAAGCACAGATACGCAGTATTTT.

The chain couples TRBV4-1 to TRBJ2-7, with TRBD1 identical over 9 bases. From germline, CDR1 is MGHRA and CDR2 YSYEKL. CDR3 length equals 18 residues. V shed 0 bases and J 4 bases; nucleotides not matched to a gene: 13. CDR3 sequence reads: CASSQDPYGQGSGYEQYF. CDR3 nucleotides: TGCGCCAGCAGCCAAGATCCCTATGGACAGGGGTCAGGATACGAGCAGTACTTC.

This clone has more than one count but fewer than ten. This sequence joins TRBV15 and TRBJ2-2; 9 bases match TRBD2. The CDR3 has 12 amino acids. Germline-derived CDR1 and CDR2 are LNHNV and YYDKDF (reference sequence). V shed 8 bases, J shed 8 bases, and the junction held 3 bases outside the gene matches. CDR3 nucleotides: TGTGCCACCGCAGCGGGAGGTGGGGAGCTGTTTTTT. It is translated as CATAAGGGELFF. Using reference TRBV15 and TRBJ2-2 for the parts outside the CDR3, the full variable domain is DAMVIQNPRYQVTQFGKPVTLSCSQTLNHNVMYWYQQKSSQAPKLLFHYYDKDFNNEADTPDNFQSRRPNTSFCFLDIRSPGLGDTAMYLCATAAGGGELFFGEGSRLTVL.